The clone carrying this T cell receptor beta chain was seen at least ten times. Its antigen is undetermined. Each CDR3 protein gets one entry after TCRdb re-called the 5' RACE reads with MiXCR. The sample has approximately 450,000 distinct CDR3 sequences, 15% to 20% seen once. The data originate from a study of T cells after yellow fever vaccination. Germline lookup yields CDR1 MNHEY and CDR2 SVGEGT. The CDR3 extends over 17 amino acids. The ends lost 2 bases at V and 14 bases at J; junction bases unmatched: 17. General study findings and limits: The bulk population could contribute abundant contaminating clonotypes to FACS-sorted repertoires.

This TCR derives from a man younger than 35 who received the YFV17D yellow fever vaccine. Sequencing used PBMCs, obtained before the yellow fever booster vaccination. The chain links TRBV6-2 or TRBV6-3 to TRBJ2-1, with 11 nucleotides matching TRBD2. For the CDR3, the DNA is TGTGCCAGCAGTTACATCCGGGCTAGCGGGGGGATCGCTCTAAAGTTCTTC. This encodes CASSYIRASGGIALKFF.